The TCR beta chain described here comes from a study of T cell responses to AZD1222 COVID-19 vaccine (dated by TCRdb to 2020 to 2023). Some background on the complete study: AZD1222 recipients whose second dose came at about 4 weeks and those whose second dose came at about 12 weeks were combined into one group, since spike-specific TCR depth and breadth did not differ between the two schedules. A total of roughly 240 trial participants underwent TCR sequencing, of whom 207 received two doses of AZD1222 and about 26 received two doses of the MenACWY control vaccine. Trial participants were enrolled into age subgroups of 18-55, 56-69 and 70-plus years, which contained 148, 28 and 57 TCR-sequenced participants, respectively.

Regarding this clone: Its recognized antigen is unknown. No quality values exist for individual bases; no much larger clone is one base distant.

V drops 0 bases and J drops 2 bases, leaving 6 bases in between. Counted from cysteine to phenylalanine, this CDR3 has 14 amino acids. Only the CDR3 DNA is retained, 42 bases long and in frame from the first base. The germline V gene encodes CDR1 PRHDT and CDR2 FYEKMQ (reference sequence). What the work shows at the level of the full study, not this receptor alone: No day 14 peak-response samples were available, so repertoires were characterized only after the peak T cell response. In the small 56-69-year group, the increase in depth fell short of significance, most likely because of low power. Conclusions about previously exposed vaccinees were limited because only 5 or 6 AZD1222 recipients were SARS-CoV-2 seropositive at baseline. Nearly half of unique spike-specific TCRs reportedly recognized epitopes outside regions mutated in the B.1.351 and B.1.1.7 variants. After two AZD1222 doses, both the breadth and the depth of spike-specific TCRs were significantly higher than at day 0 and than in MenACWY recipients. Most participants were white British and females outnumbered males, and the authors suggested that clonal diversity may have been underestimated. The whole spike protein was spanned by vaccine-associated CD4 TCRs, and dominant responses were seen in regions 160-218 and 743-854.

The meaning of the sample's time point label: baseline before first vaccination. The vaccinee samples were drawn from two UK trials, COV001 and COV002, one of which was a single-blind randomized controlled phase 2/3 trial testing AZD1222 (ChAdOx1 nCoV-19) in healthy adults. Trial participant PBMC samples were collected at day 0 and day 28 after the second dose for TCRbeta chain sequencing. The CDR3 regions of human TCRbeta chains were analyzed by immunosequencing. The paper's data handling went like this. TCRs in the repertoires were matched against a reference library of SARS-CoV-2-specific TCRs that had been generated with the MIRA antigen-specificity platform. Breadth was defined as the fraction of unique TCRs that were SARS-CoV-2-associated, and depth was defined as the fraction of total T cells that were SARS-CoV-2-associated. Using the MIRA data, each spike-specific TCR was assigned both to the spike region to which the TCR was reactive and to a CD4 or CD8 class. Log10-transformed breadth and depth values were compared by one-way ANOVA with Sidak's multiple comparisons tests. The table was pulled from immuneACCESS by TCRdb, which kept in-frame rearrangements only. Such tables lose some clones; where checked, under half of the loss comes from unresolved V genes, and the rest has no known cause. V, J and clone size reflect that table, while D and trimming were determined from the DNA. The table for this sample lists roughly 260,000 clones; 80% to 95% of them were counted only once. The ten top clones hold around 0.57% of the sample.

The chain is assembled from TRBV13 and TRBJ2-3, with no confident D gene call. The sequence was obtained from an adult in good health. This sample comprised peripheral blood, obtained on day 0 of AZD1222 vaccination. The CDR3 corresponds to CASSLGSDTDTQYF. The nucleotides read TGTGCCAGCAGCTTAGGGTCAGACACAGATACGCAGTATTTT.